This T cell receptor (beta chain) was obtained from a study of human T cells and chemical hapten exposure. Germline values: CDR1 LGHDT, CDR2 YNNKEL (reference sequence). The length of the CDR3 is 17 residues. The ends were cut back, 0 bases at V and 0 bases at J, with 12 bases in the middle. Time point here: pre-sensitization, week 0. Treatment here: therapeutic diphenylcyclopropenone sensitization with weekly scalp DPC. TCRdb reprocessed the RACE reads with MiXCR, giving one entry per CDR3 protein. The sample has more than 300,000 distinct CDR3 sequences; 5.1% are singletons. The source material was whole blood, sampled in connection with sensitization to the hapten diphenylcyclopropenone (DPC). V is TRBV3-1 and J is TRBJ2-1; D is undetermined. The sequence was obtained from a woman in her forties or fifties with alopecia areata. Some clones in this sample may be carry-over from other donors' samples. This CDR3 is CASSQEPSKGSYNEQFF. As DNA, the CDR3 is TGTGCCAGCAGCCAAGAGCCCTCGAAAGGCTCCTACAATGAGCAGTTCTTC.